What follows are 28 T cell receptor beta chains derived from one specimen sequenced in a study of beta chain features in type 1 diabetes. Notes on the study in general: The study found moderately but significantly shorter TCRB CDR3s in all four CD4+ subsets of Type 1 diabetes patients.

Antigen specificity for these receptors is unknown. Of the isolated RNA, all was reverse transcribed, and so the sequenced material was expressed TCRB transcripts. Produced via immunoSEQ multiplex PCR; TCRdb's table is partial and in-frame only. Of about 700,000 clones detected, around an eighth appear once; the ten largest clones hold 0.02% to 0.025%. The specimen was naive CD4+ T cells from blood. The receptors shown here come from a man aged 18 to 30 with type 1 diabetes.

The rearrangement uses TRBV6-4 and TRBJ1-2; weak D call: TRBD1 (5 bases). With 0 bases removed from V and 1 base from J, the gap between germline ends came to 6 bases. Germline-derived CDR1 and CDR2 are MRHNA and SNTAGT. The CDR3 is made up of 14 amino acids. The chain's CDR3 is CASSDSGLNYGYTF. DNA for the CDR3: TGTGCCAGCAGTGACTCGGGACTTAACTATGGCTACACCTTC.

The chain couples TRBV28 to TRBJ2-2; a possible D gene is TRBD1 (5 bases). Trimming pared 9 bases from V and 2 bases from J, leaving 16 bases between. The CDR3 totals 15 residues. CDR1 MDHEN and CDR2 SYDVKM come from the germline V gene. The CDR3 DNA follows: TGTGCCAGTTGCGACAGCCGGCCCAACACCGGGGAGCTGTTTTTT. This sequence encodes CASCDSRPNTGELFF.

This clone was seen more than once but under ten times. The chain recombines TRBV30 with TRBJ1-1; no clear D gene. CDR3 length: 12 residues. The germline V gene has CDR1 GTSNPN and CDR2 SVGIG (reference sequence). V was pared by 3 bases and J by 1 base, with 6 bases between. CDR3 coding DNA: TGTGCCTGGAGCTCAGGGAACACTGAAGCTTTCTTT. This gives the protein CAWSSGNTEAFF.

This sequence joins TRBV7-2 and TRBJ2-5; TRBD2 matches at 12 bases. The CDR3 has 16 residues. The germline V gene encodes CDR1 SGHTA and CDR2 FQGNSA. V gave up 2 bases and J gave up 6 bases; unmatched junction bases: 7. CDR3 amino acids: CASSLRPSGGAKTQYF. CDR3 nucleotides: TGTGCCAGCAGCTTAAGGCCTAGCGGGGGGGCGAAGACCCAGTACTTC.

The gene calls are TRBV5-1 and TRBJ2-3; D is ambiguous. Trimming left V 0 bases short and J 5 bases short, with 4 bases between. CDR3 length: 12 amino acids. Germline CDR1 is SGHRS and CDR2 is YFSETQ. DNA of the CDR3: TGCGCCAGCAGCTTGGTCTTAGATACGCAGTATTTT. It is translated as CASSLVLDTQYF.

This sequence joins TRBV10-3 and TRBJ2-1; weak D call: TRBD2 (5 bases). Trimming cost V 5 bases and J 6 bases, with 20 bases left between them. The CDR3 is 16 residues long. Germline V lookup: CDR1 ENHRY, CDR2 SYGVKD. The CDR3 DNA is TGTGCCATCAGTCCCTCGACTATAAAACCTACCAATGAGCAGTTCTTC. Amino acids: CAISPSTIKPTNEQFF.

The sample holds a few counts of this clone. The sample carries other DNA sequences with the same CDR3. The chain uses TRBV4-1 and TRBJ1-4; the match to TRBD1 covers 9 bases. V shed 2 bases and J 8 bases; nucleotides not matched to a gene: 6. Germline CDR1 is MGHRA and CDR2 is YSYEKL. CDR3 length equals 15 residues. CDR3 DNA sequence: TGCGCCAGCAGCCAACCGGGACAGGGCTGGGAAAAACTGTTTTTT. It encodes CASSQPGQGWEKLFF.

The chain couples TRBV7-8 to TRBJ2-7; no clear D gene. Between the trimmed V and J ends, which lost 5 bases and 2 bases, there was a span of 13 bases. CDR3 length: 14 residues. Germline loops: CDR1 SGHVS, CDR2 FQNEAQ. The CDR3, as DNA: TGTGCCAGCAGCCCGACGACAATCACCTACGAGCAGTACTTC. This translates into CASSPTTITYEQYF.

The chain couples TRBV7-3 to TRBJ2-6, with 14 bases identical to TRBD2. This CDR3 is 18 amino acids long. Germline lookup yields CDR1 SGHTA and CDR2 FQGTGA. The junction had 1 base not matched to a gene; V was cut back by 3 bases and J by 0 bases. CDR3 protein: CASSLGLAGASGANVLTF. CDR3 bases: TGTGCCAGCAGCTTGGGACTAGCGGGGGCCTCTGGGGCCAACGTCCTGACTTTC.

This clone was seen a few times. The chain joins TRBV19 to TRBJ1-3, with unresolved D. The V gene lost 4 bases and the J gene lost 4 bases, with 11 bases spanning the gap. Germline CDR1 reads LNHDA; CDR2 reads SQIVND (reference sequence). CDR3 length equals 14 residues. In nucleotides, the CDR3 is TGTGCCAGTAGTACCCCTCCGGCGGGAAACACCATATATTTT. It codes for CASSTPPAGNTIYF. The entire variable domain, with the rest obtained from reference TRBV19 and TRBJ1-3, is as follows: DGGITQSPKYLFRKEGQNVTLSCEQNLNHDAMYWYRQDPGQGLRLIYYSQIVNDFQKGDIAEGYSVSREKKESFPLTVTSAQKNPTAFYLCASSTPPAGNTIYFGEGSWLTVV.

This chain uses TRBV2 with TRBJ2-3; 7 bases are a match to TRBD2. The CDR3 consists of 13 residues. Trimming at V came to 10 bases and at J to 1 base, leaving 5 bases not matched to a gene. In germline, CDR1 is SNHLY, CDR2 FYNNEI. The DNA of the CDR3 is TGTGCCACCATAGGACTAGGCACAGATACGCAGTATTTT. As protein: CATIGLGTDTQYF.

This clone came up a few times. Here the CDR3 reads CAWSSGIDTQYF. The CDR3 coding sequence is TGTGCCTGGAGTTCAGGGATAGATACGCAGTATTTT. The genes are TRBV30 and TRBJ2-3; a weak D match, TRBD1 (5 bases). Germline V gene data show CDR1 as GTSNPN and CDR2 as SVGIG (reference sequence). The CDR3 contains 12 residues. Trimming removed 2 bases from V and 5 bases from J, with 8 bases in between.

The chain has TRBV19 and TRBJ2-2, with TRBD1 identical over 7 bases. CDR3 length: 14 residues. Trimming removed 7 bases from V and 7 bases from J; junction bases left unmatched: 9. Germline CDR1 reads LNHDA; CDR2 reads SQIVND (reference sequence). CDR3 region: CASNLGQAVGELFF. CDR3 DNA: TGTGCCAGTAACTTAGGACAGGCGGTCGGGGAGCTGTTTTTT. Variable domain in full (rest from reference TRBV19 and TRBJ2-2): DGGITQSPKYLFRKEGQNVTLSCEQNLNHDAMYWYRQDPGQGLRLIYYSQIVNDFQKGDIAEGYSVSREKKESFPLTVTSAQKNPTAFYLCASNLGQAVGELFFGEGSRLTVL.

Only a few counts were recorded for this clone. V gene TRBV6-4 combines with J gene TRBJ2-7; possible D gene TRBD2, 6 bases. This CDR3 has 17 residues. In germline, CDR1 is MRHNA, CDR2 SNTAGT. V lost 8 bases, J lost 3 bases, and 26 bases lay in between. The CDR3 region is CASSLVLWDCQVYEQYF. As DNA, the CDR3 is TGTGCCAGCTCGTTAGTATTGTGGGACTGCCAAGTCTACGAGCAGTACTTC.

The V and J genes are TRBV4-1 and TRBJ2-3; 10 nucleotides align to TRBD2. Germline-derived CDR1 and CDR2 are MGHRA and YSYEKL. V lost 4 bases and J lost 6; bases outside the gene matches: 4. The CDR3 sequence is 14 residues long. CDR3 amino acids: CASSPRTSGDTQYF. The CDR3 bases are TGCGCCAGCAGCCCTCGGACTAGCGGCGATACGCAGTATTTT.

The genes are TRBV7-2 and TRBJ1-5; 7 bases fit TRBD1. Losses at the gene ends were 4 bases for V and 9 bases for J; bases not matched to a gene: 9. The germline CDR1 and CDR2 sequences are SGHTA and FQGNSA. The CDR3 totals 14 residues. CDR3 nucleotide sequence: TGTGCCAGCAGCTCGGGACAGCCGGGTAGGCCCCAGCATTTT. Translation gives CASSSGQPGRPQHF.

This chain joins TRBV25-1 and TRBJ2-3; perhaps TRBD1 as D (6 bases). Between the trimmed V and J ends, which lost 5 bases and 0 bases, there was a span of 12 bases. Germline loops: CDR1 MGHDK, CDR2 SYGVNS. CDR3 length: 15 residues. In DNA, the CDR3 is TGTGCCAGCAGTATGACAGGCTACAGCACAGATACGCAGTATTTT. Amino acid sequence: CASSMTGYSTDTQYF. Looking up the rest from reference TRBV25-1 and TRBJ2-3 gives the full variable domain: EADIYQTPRYLVIGTGKKITLECSQTMGHDKMYWYQQDPGMELHLIHYSYGVNSTEKGDLSSESTVSRIRTEHFPLTLESARPSHTSQYLCASSMTGYSTDTQYFGPGTRLTVL.

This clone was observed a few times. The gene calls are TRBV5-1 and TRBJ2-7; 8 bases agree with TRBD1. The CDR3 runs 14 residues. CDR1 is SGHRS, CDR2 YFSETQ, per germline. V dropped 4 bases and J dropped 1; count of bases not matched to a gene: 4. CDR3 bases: TGCGCCAGCAGCGGTGGGACAGGTTCCTACGAGCAGTACTTC. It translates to CASSGGTGSYEQYF. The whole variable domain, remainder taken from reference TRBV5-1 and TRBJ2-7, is KAGVTQTPRYLIKTRGQQVTLSCSPISGHRSVSWYQQTPGQGLQFLFEYFSETQRNKGNFPGRFSGRQFSNSRSEMNVSTLELGDSALYLCASSGGTGSYEQYFGPGTRLTVT.

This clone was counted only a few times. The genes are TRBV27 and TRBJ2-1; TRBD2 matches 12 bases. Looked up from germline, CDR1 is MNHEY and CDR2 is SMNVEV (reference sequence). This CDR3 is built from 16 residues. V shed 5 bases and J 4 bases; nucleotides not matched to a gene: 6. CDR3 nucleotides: TGTGCCAGCAGTGTACCAGGACTAGCGGGATACAATGAGCAGTTCTTC. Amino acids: CASSVPGLAGYNEQFF.

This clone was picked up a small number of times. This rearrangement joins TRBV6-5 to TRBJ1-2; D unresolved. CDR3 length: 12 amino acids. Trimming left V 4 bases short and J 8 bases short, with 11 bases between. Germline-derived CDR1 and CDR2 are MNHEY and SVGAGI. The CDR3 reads CASSSPVEGYTF. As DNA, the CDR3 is TGTGCCAGCAGTTCCCCCGTTGAAGGCTACACCTTC.

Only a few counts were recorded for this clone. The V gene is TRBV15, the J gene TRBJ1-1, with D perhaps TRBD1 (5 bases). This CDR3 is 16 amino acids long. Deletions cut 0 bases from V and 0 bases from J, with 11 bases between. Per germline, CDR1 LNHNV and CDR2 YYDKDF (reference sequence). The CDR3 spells CATSRDPTDMNTEAFF. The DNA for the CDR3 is TGTGCCACCAGCAGAGACCCGACAGATATGAACACTGAAGCTTTCTTT.

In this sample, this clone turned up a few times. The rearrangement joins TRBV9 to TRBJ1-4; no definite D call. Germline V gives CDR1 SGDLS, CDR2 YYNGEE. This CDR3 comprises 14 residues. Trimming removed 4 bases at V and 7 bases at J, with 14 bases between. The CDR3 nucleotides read TGTGCCAGCAGCAACACGGGTTCAGCTGAAAAACTGTTTTTT. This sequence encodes CASSNTGSAEKLFF. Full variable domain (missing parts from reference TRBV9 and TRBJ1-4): DSGVTQTPKHLITATGQRVTLRCSPRSGDLSVYWYQQSLDQGLQFLIQYYNGEERAKGNILERFSAQQFPDLHSELNLSSLELGDSALYFCASSNTGSAEKLFFGSGTQLSVL.

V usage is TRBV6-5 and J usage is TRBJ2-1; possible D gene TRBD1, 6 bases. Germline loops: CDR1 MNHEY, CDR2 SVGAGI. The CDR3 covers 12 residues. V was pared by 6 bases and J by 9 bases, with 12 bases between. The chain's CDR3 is CASSLDRLEQFF. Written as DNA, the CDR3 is TGTGCCAGCAGCCTGGACAGACTTGAGCAGTTCTTC.

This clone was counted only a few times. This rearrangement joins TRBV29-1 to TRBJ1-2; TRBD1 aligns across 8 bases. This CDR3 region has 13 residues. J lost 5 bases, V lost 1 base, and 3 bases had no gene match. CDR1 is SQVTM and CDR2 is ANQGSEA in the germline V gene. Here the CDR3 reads CSVEGDRNYGYTF. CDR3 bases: TGCAGCGTTGAAGGGGACAGGAATTATGGCTACACCTTC.

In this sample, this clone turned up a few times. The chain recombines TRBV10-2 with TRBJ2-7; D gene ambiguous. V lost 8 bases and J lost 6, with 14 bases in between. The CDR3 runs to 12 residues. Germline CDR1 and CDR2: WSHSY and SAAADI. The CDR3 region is CASSVDTGEQYF. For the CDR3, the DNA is TGCGCCAGCTCGGTCGATACCGGCGAGCAGTACTTC.

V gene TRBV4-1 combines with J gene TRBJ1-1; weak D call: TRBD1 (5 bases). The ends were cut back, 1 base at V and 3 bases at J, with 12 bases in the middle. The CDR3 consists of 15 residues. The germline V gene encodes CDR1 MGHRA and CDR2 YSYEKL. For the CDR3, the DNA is TGCGCCAGCAGCCAAGCCCGGACACCAGACACTGAAGCTTTCTTT. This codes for CASSQARTPDTEAFF.

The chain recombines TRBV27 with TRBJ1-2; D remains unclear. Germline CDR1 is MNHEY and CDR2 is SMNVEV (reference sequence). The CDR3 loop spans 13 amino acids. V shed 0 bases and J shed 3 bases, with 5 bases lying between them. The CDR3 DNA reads TGTGCCAGCAGTTTATCGAGGGACTATGGCTACACCTTC. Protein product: CASSLSRDYGYTF.

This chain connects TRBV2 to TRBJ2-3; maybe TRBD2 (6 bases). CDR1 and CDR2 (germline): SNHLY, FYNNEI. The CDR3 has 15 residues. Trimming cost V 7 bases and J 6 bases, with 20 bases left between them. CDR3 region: CASTLLRDLEDTQYF. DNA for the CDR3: TGTGCCAGCACCCTTCTGCGGGACCTTGAGGATACGCAGTATTTT.